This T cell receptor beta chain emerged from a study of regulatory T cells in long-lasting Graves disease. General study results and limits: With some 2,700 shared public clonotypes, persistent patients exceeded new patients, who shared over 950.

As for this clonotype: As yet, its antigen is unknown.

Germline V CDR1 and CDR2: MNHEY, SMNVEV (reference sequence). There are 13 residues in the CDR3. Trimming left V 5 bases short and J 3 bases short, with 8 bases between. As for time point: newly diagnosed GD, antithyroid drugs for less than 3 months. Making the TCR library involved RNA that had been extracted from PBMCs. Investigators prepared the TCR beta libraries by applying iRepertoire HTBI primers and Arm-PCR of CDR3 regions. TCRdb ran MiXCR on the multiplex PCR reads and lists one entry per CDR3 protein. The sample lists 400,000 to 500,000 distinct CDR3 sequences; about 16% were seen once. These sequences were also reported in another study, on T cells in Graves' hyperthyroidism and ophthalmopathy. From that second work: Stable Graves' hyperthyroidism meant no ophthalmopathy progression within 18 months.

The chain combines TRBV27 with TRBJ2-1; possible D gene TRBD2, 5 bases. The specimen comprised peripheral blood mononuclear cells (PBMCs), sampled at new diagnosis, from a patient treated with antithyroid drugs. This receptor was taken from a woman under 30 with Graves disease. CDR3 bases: TGTGCCAGCAGTACGGACTTCTACAATGAGCAGTTCTTC. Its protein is CASSTDFYNEQFF.